These T cell receptor beta chains were read from a single sample in a study of Ad26.COV2.S vaccination and SARS-CoV-2 variants. TCRdb's copy holds only in-frame clones and misses some; the assay was immunoSEQ multiplex PCR. There are about 480,000 clones in the sample; around 85% occur only once, and around 13% lies in the top ten. Sequenced here: peripheral blood, sampled in a trial of Ad26.COV2.S vaccine versus placebo. These receptors came from a person between 18 and 65 years old who received the Ad26.COV2.S COVID-19 vaccine or a placebo. Both conserved end residues are part of each CDR3. Fields, in order: J gene, clone size, CDR3 length, D gene, V gene, CDR3 protein, CDR3 DNA. The D gene is left open where the match is weak. The size entry is marked missing in some rows and otherwise reads once, few, many or a size class.

>TRBJ1-3|once|13|NA|TRBV6-5
CASSPRPGNTIYF
TGTGCCAGCAGCCCAAGGCCTGGAAACACCATATATTTT
>TRBJ2-2|NA|15|TRBD2|TRBV9
CASRGAGGNTGELFF
TGTGCCAGCAGGGGGGCGGGAGGAAACACCGGGGAGCTGTTTTTT
>TRBJ1-6|NA|16|NA|TRBV10-3
CATRPYPSDGDSPLHF
TGTGCCACCCGCCCGTACCCTTCGGACGGAGATTCACCCCTCCACTTT
>TRBJ2-1|NA|11|NA|TRBV27
CASSLGLEQFF
TGTGCCAGCAGTCTCGGACTTGAGCAGTTCTTC
>TRBJ1-1|NA|14|NA|TRBV27
CASGHRQADTEAFF
TGTGCCAGCGGCCACAGACAGGCCGACACTGAAGCTTTCTTT
>TRBJ2-7|NA|16|NA|TRBV21-1
CASSVQLAPEGYEQYF
TGTGCCAGCAGTGTCCAACTAGCGCCCGAGGGCTACGAGCAGTACTTC
>TRBJ1-2|NA|13|NA|TRBV11-2
CASGGLTTYGYTF
TGTGCCAGCGGAGGGCTGACGACCTATGGCTACACCTTC
>TRBJ1-2|NA|12|NA|TRBV5-1
CASSFGKGFDTF
TGCGCCAGCAGCTTCGGGAAGGGATTCGACACCTTC
>TRBJ2-3|NA|15|TRBD2|TRBV9
CASSVVAGGTDTQYF
TGTGCCAGCAGCGTAGTAGCGGGGGGCACAGATACGCAGTATTTT
>TRBJ1-2|few|12|NA|TRBV6-6
CASLRPEVGYTF
TGTGCCAGCTTACGCCCCGAGGTTGGCTACACCTTC
>TRBJ2-3|NA|13|TRBD1|TRBV28
CASQGALLDTQYF
TGTGCCAGCCAGGGGGCACTCCTAGATACGCAGTATTTT
>TRBJ1-1|NA|10|NA|TRBV29-1
CSVVSTEAFF
TGCAGCGTTGTCAGCACTGAAGCTTTCTTT
>TRBJ2-7|once|13|TRBD1|TRBV6-5
CASSLQGTYEQYF
TGTGCCAGCAGCCTACAGGGGACCTACGAGCAGTACTTC
>TRBJ1-2|few|12|NA|TRBV12-3/TRBV12-4
CASSFRGYGYTF
TGTGCCAGCAGTTTTCGGGGCTATGGCTACACCTTC
>TRBJ1-4|NA|16|NA|TRBV5-4
CASSPGGRAPGEKLFF
TGTGCCAGCAGCCCGGGGGGACGGGCGCCTGGGGAAAAACTGTTTTTT
>TRBJ1-2|few|13|NA|TRBV7-9
CASSTEPGYGYTF
TGTGCCAGCAGCACCGAGCCGGGATATGGCTACACCTTC
>TRBJ2-7|NA|15|NA|TRBV7-8
CASSFRGGGPYEQYF
TGTGCCAGCAGCTTCCGAGGAGGGGGACCCTACGAGCAGTACTTC
>TRBJ1-5|NA|14|NA|TRBV7-6
CASSIGGGNQPQHF
TGTGCCAGCAGCATTGGGGGCGGCAATCAGCCCCAGCATTTT
>TRBJ2-2|NA|11|NA|TRBV29-1
CSVMNTGELFF
TGCAGCGTGATGAACACCGGGGAGCTGTTTTTT
>TRBJ2-7|NA|15|TRBD1|TRBV9
CASSPRTGGIDEQYF
TGTGCCAGCAGCCCAAGGACAGGGGGGATCGACGAGCAGTACTTC
>TRBJ1-4|NA|15|NA|TRBV2
CASSDIRWANEKLFF
TGTGCCAGCAGTGACATACGATGGGCTAATGAAAAACTGTTTTTT
>TRBJ2-6|NA|17|NA|TRBV7-2
CASSLAPGAAGANVLTF
TGTGCCAGCAGCTTAGCTCCGGGAGCAGCTGGGGCCAACGTCCTGACTTTC
>TRBJ1-6|NA|20|TRBD1|TRBV7-7
CASSFMTRQGVPSYNSPLHF
TGTGCCAGCAGCTTTATGACGAGACAGGGGGTACCCTCCTATAATTCACCCCTCCACTTT
>TRBJ1-5|NA|13|NA|TRBV10-2
CASRQGPNQPQHF
TGCGCCAGCAGGCAGGGACCCAATCAGCCCCAGCATTTT
>TRBJ1-3|once|16|NA|TRBV28
CASSLSGTTSGNTIYF
TGTGCCAGCAGTTTATCCGGAACGACCTCTGGAAACACCATATATTTT
>TRBJ1-3|NA|15|NA|TRBV27
CASSLSAGSRNTIYF
TGTGCCAGCAGTTTATCGGCCGGAAGCCGAAACACCATATATTTT
>TRBJ2-5|NA|16|TRBD2|TRBV4-2
CASSPAREGYQETQYF
TGTGCCAGCAGCCCAGCACGGGAGGGCTACCAAGAGACCCAGTACTTC
>TRBJ2-1|few|18|NA|TRBV5-1
CASSLGDRVRGSYNEQFF
TGCGCCAGCAGCTTGGGGGACCGCGTTAGAGGCTCCTACAATGAGCAGTTCTTC
>TRBJ2-3|NA|14|NA|TRBV5-4
CASSLAARTDTQYF
TGTGCCAGCAGCTTGGCCGCTCGCACAGATACGCAGTATTTT
>TRBJ2-5|NA|14|NA|TRBV24-1
CATSDPGQKETQYF
TGTGCCACCAGTGACCCAGGACAGAAAGAGACCCAGTACTTC
>TRBJ2-7|once|15|NA|TRBV14
CASSQDVRIRDEQYF
TGTGCCAGCAGCCAAGATGTGAGAATACGAGACGAGCAGTACTTC
>TRBJ2-1|NA|13|TRBD1|TRBV28
CASRQGAIYEQFF
TGTGCCAGCCGACAGGGGGCGATCTATGAGCAGTTCTTC
>TRBJ2-1|NA|11|NA|TRBV30
CAWRRGSTEFF
TGTGCCTGGAGGCGGGGTTCAACGGAGTTCTTC
>TRBJ2-1|NA|18|TRBD1|TRBV28
CASSFLGGGTGTWGEQFF
TGTGCCAGCAGTTTTTTAGGAGGGGGGACAGGGACATGGGGTGAGCAGTTCTTC
>TRBJ2-5|NA|14|NA|TRBV9
CASSAQPGGETQYF
TGTGCCAGCAGCGCCCAACCCGGAGGAGAGACCCAGTACTTC
>TRBJ1-3|few|17|NA|TRBV18
CASSLNERPFSGNTIYF
TGTGCCAGCTCACTTAACGAACGGCCTTTCTCTGGAAACACCATATATTTT
>TRBJ1-1|NA|15|TRBD1|TRBV18
CASSPGDRVERDAFF
TGTGCCAGCTCACCAGGGGACAGGGTAGAGCGGGATGCTTTCTTT
>TRBJ2-5|once|12|NA|TRBV18
CASSPGAETQYF
TGTGCCAGCTCACCAGGGGCAGAGACCCAGTACTTC
>TRBJ1-1|NA|13|NA|TRBV2
CASSEGQALRAFF
TGTGCCAGCAGTGAAGGGCAGGCCCTCAGGGCTTTCTTT
>TRBJ1-2|few|15|NA|TRBV15
CATSRAGTGFYGYTF
TGTGCCACCAGCAGAGCCGGGACGGGTTTCTATGGCTACACCTTC
>TRBJ2-7|NA|14|NA|TRBV19
CASSGTGTTYEQYF
TGTGCCAGTAGCGGCACCGGGACAACCTACGAGCAGTACTTC
>TRBJ2-1|once|16|TRBD2|TRBV4-3
CASSQDAGGAYNEQFF
TGCGCCAGCAGCCAAGATGCGGGAGGGGCGTACAATGAGCAGTTCTTC
>TRBJ2-7|NA|14|NA|TRBV29-1
CSVEGVGQIGEQYF
TGCAGCGTCGAAGGGGTGGGACAAATCGGCGAGCAGTACTTC
>TRBJ1-2|NA|15|TRBD1|TRBV5-4
CASSLYRGSYSGYTF
TGTGCCAGCAGCTTATACAGGGGGAGTTACTCGGGCTACACCTTC
>TRBJ2-3|NA|17|TRBD2|TRBV5-5
CASSVWREAPVLDTQYF
TGTGCCAGCAGCGTTTGGCGGGAGGCCCCCGTTTTAGATACGCAGTATTTT
>TRBJ2-1|NA|15|TRBD2|TRBV7-9
CASSPRGGGPIEQFF
TGTGCCAGCAGCCCGAGGGGCGGGGGGCCGATTGAGCAGTTCTTC
>TRBJ2-7|NA|15|TRBD2|TRBV6-6
CASSYLRTSVYEQYF
TGTGCCAGCAGTTACTTGCGGACTAGCGTCTACGAGCAGTACTTC
>TRBJ1-2|NA|16|NA|TRBV2
CASSARETSLPPGGGF
TGTGCCAGCAGTGCACGTGAGACATCGCTACCCCCTGGCGGCGGGTTC
>TRBJ2-7|NA|15|TRBD2|TRBV5-4
CASSGTSGGGYEQYF
TGTGCCAGCAGCGGGACTAGCGGGGGTGGCTACGAGCAGTACTTC
>TRBJ1-1|NA|13|NA|TRBV7-2
CASSFSSETEAFF
TGTGCCAGCAGCTTCTCCTCGGAGACTGAAGCTTTCTTT
>TRBJ2-7|NA|14|TRBD1|TRBV5-4
CASTRDRRSYEQYF
TGTGCCAGCACCAGGGACAGGAGATCCTACGAGCAGTACTTC
>TRBJ2-3|NA|16|NA|TRBV7-3
CASSPAGGSGTDTQYF
TGTGCCAGCAGCCCCGCTGGGGGATCGGGCACAGATACGCAGTATTTT
>TRBJ2-2|NA|13|NA|TRBV6-4
CASSDKNTGELFF
TGTGCCAGCAGTGACAAAAACACCGGGGAGCTGTTTTTT